These 7 T cell receptor beta chains originate from one sample sequenced in a study of Graves' ophthalmopathy and Graves' hyperthyroidism. RNA transcripts were the template, and TCR beta CDR3 regions were amplified from them. RT-PCR was first run with HTBI primers, then multiplex PCR in a second round. TCRdb processed the multiplex PCR reads anew with MiXCR; each CDR3 protein has one entry. The sample lists some 240,000 distinct CDR3 sequences, 40% to 50% occurring once. The sequenced material came from peripheral blood. These TCRs come from an adult man with Graves' ophthalmopathy.

The rearrangement links TRBV20-1 to TRBJ2-5; 10 positions agree with TRBD1. Per the germline V gene, CDR1 is DFQATT and CDR2 is SNEGSKA (reference sequence). The CDR3 is made up of 15 amino acids. Unmatched junction bases numbered 4, after V lost 1 base and J lost 2 bases. This chain's CDR3 is CSARADRGDQETQYF. CDR3 coding DNA: TGCAGTGCTAGAGCGGACAGGGGGGATCAAGAGACCCAGTACTTC.

The V gene is TRBV19, the J gene TRBJ2-2; D is possibly TRBD2 (6 bases). The CDR3 is made up of 16 amino acids. The germline V and J ends were trimmed by 1 base and 4 bases, with 13 bases remaining between them. Per the germline V gene, CDR1 is LNHDA and CDR2 is SQIVND (reference sequence). The CDR3 region has the DNA TGTGCCAGTAGTATAGGGGACTCGCGGAGCACCGGGGAGCTGTTTTTT. This gives the protein CASSIGDSRSTGELFF.

The rearrangement links TRBV29-1 to TRBJ1-1; 8 nucleotides match TRBD1. Germline V gives CDR1 SQVTM, CDR2 ANQGSEA. This CDR3 region has 12 residues. Trimming at V came to 5 bases and at J to 7 bases, leaving 6 bases not matched to a gene. For the CDR3, the DNA is TGCAGCGTTCACAGGGGGACCGGTGAAGCTTTCTTT. Amino acids: CSVHRGTGEAFF.

V usage is TRBV20-1 and J usage is TRBJ2-1; either TRBD1 or TRBD2 may fit D (5 bases each). The CDR3 consists of 14 residues. Germline V gives CDR1 DFQATT, CDR2 SNEGSKA (reference sequence). The ends were cut back, 3 bases at V and 4 bases at J, with 13 bases in the middle. CDR3 sequence (DNA): TGCAGTGCTAGGGAACGGGACGGATACAATGAGCAGTTCTTC. This codes for CSARERDGYNEQFF.

V usage is TRBV5-1 and J usage is TRBJ2-2; tentatively, D is TRBD2 (6 bases). Trimming stripped 3 bases from V and 2 bases from J, with 14 bases between. The germline V gene encodes CDR1 SGHRS and CDR2 YFSETQ. This CDR3 spans 16 amino acids. CDR3 nucleotides: TGCGCCAGCAGCTCTGCGGGACGGCACAACACCGGGGAGCTGTTTTTT. This sequence encodes CASSSAGRHNTGELFF. Variable domain in full (rest from reference TRBV5-1 and TRBJ2-2): KAGVTQTPRYLIKTRGQQVTLSCSPISGHRSVSWYQQTPGQGLQFLFEYFSETQRNKGNFPGRFSGRQFSNSRSEMNVSTLELGDSALYLCASSSAGRHNTGELFFGEGSRLTVL.

The chain links TRBV29-1 to TRBJ2-2, with 9 bases aligning to TRBD1. In germline, CDR1 is SQVTM, CDR2 ANQGSEA. The CDR3 loop spans 14 amino acids. The J segment lost 4 bases and the V segment lost 3 bases, leaving 3 bases of the junction unmatched. DNA of the CDR3: TGCAGCGTTGAGGACAGGGGAGGCACCGGGGAGCTGTTTTTT. Translated: CSVEDRGGTGELFF.

V is TRBV7-9 and J is TRBJ2-2; TRBD2 matches 12 bases. The CDR3 is 15 residues long. The germline V gene has CDR1 SEHNR and CDR2 FQNEAQ (reference sequence). The trim removed 4 bases at V and 4 bases at J, leaving 1 base unmatched. For the CDR3, the DNA is TGTGCCAGCAGCTGGACTAGCGGGGCCACCGGGGAGCTGTTTTTT. It translates to CASSWTSGATGELFF. Full variable domain (remainder filled in from reference TRBV7-9 and TRBJ2-2): DTGVSQNPRHKITKRGQNVTFRCDPISEHNRLYWYRQTLGQGPEFLTYFQNEAQLEKSRLLSDRFSAERPKGSFSTLEIQRTEQGDSAMYLCASSWTSGATGELFFGEGSRLTVL.